Shown below are 13 T cell receptor beta chains from a single sample sequenced in a study of CXCR3-negative and CXCR3-positive naive CD8 T cells. The authors prepared UMI-labeled TRB cDNA libraries by 5' RACE. Reanalyzing the 5' RACE reads, TCRdb keeps one entry per CDR3 protein, without DNA. The table lists several thousand distinct CDR3 sequences, with about 1% in the top ten. The sequenced material came from naive CXCR3- CD8+ T cells from blood. This sample's subset: CD45RO-CCR7+CD27+CD95- naive CD8+ T cells lacking CXCR3 (TNR3-). Every receptor here comes from a human donor in good health. Some clones in this sample may be carry-over from other donors' samples.

CDR3 amino acids: CASSGRDNEQFF. The chain is built from TRBV19 and TRBJ2-1; without DNA, the TCRdb call of TRBD1 cannot be checked. Germline V gene data show CDR1 as LNHDA and CDR2 as SQIVND (reference sequence). This CDR3 contains 12 residues.

This chain links TRBV29-1 with TRBJ2-1; TCRdb returns TRBD1, unconfirmable since there is no DNA. The CDR3 spans 11 residues. Germline V CDR1 and CDR2: SQVTM, ANQGSEA. Here the CDR3 reads CSVPLGGEQFF.

This clonotype ranks as medium-sized in terms of frequency. The chain carries TRBV7-9 and TRBJ2-1; the D call from TCRdb, TRBD2, cannot be confirmed without DNA. CDR1 SEHNR and CDR2 FQNEAQ come from the germline V gene (reference sequence). This CDR3 region has 15 residues. The CDR3 here is CASSYGLAGAEEQFF.

This chain connects TRBV20-1 to TRBJ2-1; the TCRdb D gene call, TRBD1, has no DNA to confirm it. The CDR3 consists of 16 residues. Germline V CDR1 and CDR2: DFQATT, SNEGSKA (reference sequence). CDR3 protein: CSARDHLGGTYNEQFF.

The V gene is TRBV12-5, the J gene TRBJ1-1; TCRdb's D call, TRBD1, is unchecked because there is no DNA. From germline, CDR1 is LGHNT and CDR2 FRNRAP. The CDR3 spans 12 residues. The CDR3 loop is CASGFDRTQAFF.

The V gene is TRBV2, the J gene TRBJ2-1; no DNA is available, so the TRBD1 call from TCRdb remains unchecked. This CDR3 is built from 12 residues. CDR1 SNHLY and CDR2 FYNNEI come from the germline V gene. CDR3 loop: CASSGTANEQFF.

This clonotype is identified as medium-sized from frequency. J is TRBJ2-7 and V is TRBV29-1; TCRdb calls TRBD1, which cannot be checked without DNA. Looked up from germline, CDR1 is SQVTM and CDR2 is ANQGSEA. The CDR3 spans 13 residues. The CDR3 spells CSVGDVSSYEQYF.

Measured by frequency, this clonotype is medium-sized. The chain couples TRBV29-1 to TRBJ2-1; TCRdb designates TRBD2, a call that cannot be tested without DNA. The CDR3 runs to 11 residues. CDR1 and CDR2 (germline): SQVTM, ANQGSEA. The CDR3 here is CSVEVVGEQFF.

This clonotype is called medium-sized based on its frequency. The gene calls are TRBV20-1 and TRBJ2-1. The CDR3 runs to 15 residues. Germline-derived CDR1 and CDR2 are DFQATT and SNEGSKA (reference sequence). CDR3 sequence: CSARNHDNSYNEQFF.

By frequency, this clonotype registers medium-sized. The rearrangement uses TRBV6-5 and TRBJ2-3; the D call of TRBD1 rests on TCRdb alone, since no DNA is present to check it. The CDR3 is 17 amino acids. Germline CDR1 and CDR2: MNHEY and SVGAGI. CDR3 sequence reads: CASSYSDREGGTDTQYF.

The CDR3 spells CASSPGAGELFF. The chain uses TRBV5-6 and TRBJ2-2; absent DNA, TCRdb's TRBD1 call cannot be checked. CDR1 is SGHDT, CDR2 YYEEEE, per germline. CDR3 length equals 12 residues. The full variable domain, rest sourced from reference TRBV5-6 and TRBJ2-2, is DAGVTQSPTHLIKTRGQQVTLRCSPKSGHDTVSWYQQALGQGPQFIFQYYEEEERQRGNFPDRFSGHQFPNYSSELNVNALLLGDSALYLCASSPGAGELFFGEGSRLTVL.

This clonotype is identified as medium-sized from frequency. This chain uses TRBV5-1 with TRBJ1-1. The CDR3 extends over 16 amino acids. Germline CDR1 SGHRS, CDR2 YFSETQ. CDR3 loop: CASSLDRGERNTEAFF.

This clonotype counts as medium-sized by frequency. The chain uses TRBV27 and TRBJ2-7; TCRdb indicates TRBD2, and absent DNA this call remains unverified. This CDR3 is 14 amino acids long. The germline gives CDR1 MNHEY, CDR2 SMNVEV (reference sequence). The CDR3 region is CASSGLAGGYEQYF.